This T cell receptor beta chain was profiled in a study of T cells expressing NK-cell markers. Background on the study: Sorted CD3+CD56+NKG2C+, CD3+CD56+NKG2C- and CD3+CD56-NKG2C+ T cells provided the TCR beta repertoires. Seven sequenced donors out of eight were HCMV-seropositive, one seronegative.

TCRdb processed the 5' RACE reads again and assigns one entry to each CDR3 protein, with no DNA. Its clone listing holds about 170,000 distinct CDR3 sequences. This CDR3 contains 15 residues. This TCR was recovered from a man aged 18-69 years in good health. This chain links TRBV12-3 or TRBV12-4 with TRBJ1-1; there is no DNA to check the TCRdb D call of TRBD1. Sequencing was carried out using blood T cells: a sorted CD56 or NKG2C T cell subset, CD4+ or CD8+ T cells, or bulk PBMC T cells (not recorded which). CDR3 sequence: CASSFGTGMNTEAFF.